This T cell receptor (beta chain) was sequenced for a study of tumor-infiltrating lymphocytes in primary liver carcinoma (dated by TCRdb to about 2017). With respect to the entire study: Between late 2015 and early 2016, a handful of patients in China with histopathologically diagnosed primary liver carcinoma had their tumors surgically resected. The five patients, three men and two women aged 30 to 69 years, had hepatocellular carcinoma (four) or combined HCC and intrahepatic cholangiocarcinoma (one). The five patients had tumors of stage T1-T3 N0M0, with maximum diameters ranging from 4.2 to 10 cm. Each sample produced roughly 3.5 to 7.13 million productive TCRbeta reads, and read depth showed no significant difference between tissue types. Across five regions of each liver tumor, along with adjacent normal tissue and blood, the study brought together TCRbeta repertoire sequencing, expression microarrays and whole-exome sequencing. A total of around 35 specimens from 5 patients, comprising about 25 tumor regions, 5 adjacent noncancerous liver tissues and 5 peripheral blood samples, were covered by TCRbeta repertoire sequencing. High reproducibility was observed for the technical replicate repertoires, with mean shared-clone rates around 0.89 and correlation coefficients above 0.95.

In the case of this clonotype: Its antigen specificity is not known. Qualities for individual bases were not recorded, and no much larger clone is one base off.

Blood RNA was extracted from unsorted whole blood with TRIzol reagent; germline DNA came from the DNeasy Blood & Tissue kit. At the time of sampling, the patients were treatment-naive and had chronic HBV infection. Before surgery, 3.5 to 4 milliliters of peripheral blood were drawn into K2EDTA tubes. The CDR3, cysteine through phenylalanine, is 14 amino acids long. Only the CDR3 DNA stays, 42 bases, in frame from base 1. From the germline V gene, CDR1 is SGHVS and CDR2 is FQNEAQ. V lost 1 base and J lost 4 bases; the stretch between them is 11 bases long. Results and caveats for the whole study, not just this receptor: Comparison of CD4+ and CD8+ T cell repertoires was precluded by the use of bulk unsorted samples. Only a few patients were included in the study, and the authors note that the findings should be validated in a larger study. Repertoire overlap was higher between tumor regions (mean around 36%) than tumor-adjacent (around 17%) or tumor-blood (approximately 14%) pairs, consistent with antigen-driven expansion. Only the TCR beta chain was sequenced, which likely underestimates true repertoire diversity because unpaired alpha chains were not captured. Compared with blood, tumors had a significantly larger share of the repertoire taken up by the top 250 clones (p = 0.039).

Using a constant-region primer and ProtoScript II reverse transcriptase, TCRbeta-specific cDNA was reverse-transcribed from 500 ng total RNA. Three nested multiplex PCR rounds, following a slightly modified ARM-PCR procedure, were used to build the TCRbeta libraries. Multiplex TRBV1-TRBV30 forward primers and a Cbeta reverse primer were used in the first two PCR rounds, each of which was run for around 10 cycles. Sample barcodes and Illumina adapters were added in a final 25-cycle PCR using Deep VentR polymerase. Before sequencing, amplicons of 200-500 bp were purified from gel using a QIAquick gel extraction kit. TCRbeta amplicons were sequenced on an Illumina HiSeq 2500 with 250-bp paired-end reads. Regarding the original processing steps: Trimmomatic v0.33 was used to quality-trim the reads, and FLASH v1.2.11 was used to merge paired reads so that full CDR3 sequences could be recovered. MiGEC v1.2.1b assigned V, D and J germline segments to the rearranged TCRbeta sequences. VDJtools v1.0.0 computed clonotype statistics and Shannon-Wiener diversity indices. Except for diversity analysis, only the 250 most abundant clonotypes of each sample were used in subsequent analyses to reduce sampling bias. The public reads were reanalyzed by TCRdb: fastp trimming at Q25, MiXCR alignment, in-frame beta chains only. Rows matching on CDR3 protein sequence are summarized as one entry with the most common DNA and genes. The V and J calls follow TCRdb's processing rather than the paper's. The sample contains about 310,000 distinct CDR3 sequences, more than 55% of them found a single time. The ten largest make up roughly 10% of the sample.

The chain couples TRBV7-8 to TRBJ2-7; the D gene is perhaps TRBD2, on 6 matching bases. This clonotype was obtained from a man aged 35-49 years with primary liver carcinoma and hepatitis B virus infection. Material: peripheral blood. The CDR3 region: CASSLERASYEQYF. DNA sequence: TGTGCCAGCAGCTTAGAGCGGGCTTCGTACGAGCAGTACTTC.